These 29 T cell receptor beta chains were all obtained from the same sample, sequenced in a study of T cell responses to AZD1222 COVID-19 vaccine. Sequenced by immunoSEQ multiplex PCR; TCRdb stores in-frame clones only, minus some. The sample lists about 140,000 clones; more than 85% were seen once. The specimen comprised peripheral blood, sampled on day 0 of AZD1222 vaccination. These receptors all stem from an adult in good health.

The chain joins TRBV19 to TRBJ2-2, with D tentatively TRBD2 (5 bases). V was clipped by 3 bases and J by 7 bases, with 21 bases between them. Germline V gene sequence: CDR1 LNHDA, CDR2 SQIVND (reference sequence). The CDR3 has 17 residues. The CDR3 bases are TGTGCCAGTAGTATGAGGGCCGGGCTCCTTATCGGCGGGGAGCTGTTTTTT. This translates into CASSMRAGLLIGGELFF. Variable domain in full (rest from reference TRBV19 and TRBJ2-2): DGGITQSPKYLFRKEGQNVTLSCEQNLNHDAMYWYRQDPGQGLRLIYYSQIVNDFQKGDIAEGYSVSREKKESFPLTVTSAQKNPTAFYLCASSMRAGLLIGGELFFGEGSRLTVL.

This chain's CDR3 is CASSWGTDSYEQYF. The CDR3 coding sequence is TGTGCCAGTAGCTGGGGGACAGACTCCTACGAGCAGTACTTC. The genes are TRBV19 and TRBJ2-7, with 7 bases fitting TRBD1. The CDR3 runs 14 residues. V trimming: 6 bases; J trimming: 0 bases; junction bases outside the gene matches: 5. Per the germline V gene, CDR1 is LNHDA and CDR2 is SQIVND (reference sequence).

This clone has just one count. The genes are TRBV10-2 and TRBJ2-4; tentative D call: TRBD2 (6 bases). V lost 8 bases to trimming and J lost 8 bases, with 13 bases between them. CDR1 WSHSY and CDR2 SAAADI come from the germline V gene. The CDR3 consists of 12 residues. The CDR3 DNA sequence: TGCGCCAGCGGACCTGGAGGGGACATTCAGTACTTC. It encodes CASGPGGDIQYF.

This chain connects TRBV3-1 (or the pseudogene TRBV3-2) to TRBJ2-5; D not certain. The CDR3 contains 14 residues. In germline, CDR1 is LGHDT, CDR2 YNNKEL (reference sequence). The V end lost 3 bases, the J end lost 5 bases, and 13 bases lay between the germline ends. CDR3 in amino acids: CASSQTRTLETQYF. In nucleotides, the CDR3 is TGTGCCAGCAGCCAGACACGGACGTTGGAGACCCAGTACTTC.

The chain employs TRBV5-4 and TRBJ2-2; 9 nucleotides align to TRBD1. The V and J ends lost 4 bases and 8 bases, in that order; junction bases with no gene match: 9. CDR1 and CDR2 from the germline V gene are SGHNT and YYREEE (reference sequence). The CDR3 is 15 residues long. The CDR3 protein is CASSGRDRVSGELFF. The CDR3 DNA reads as TGTGCCAGCAGCGGACGGGACAGGGTCTCTGGGGAGCTGTTTTTT.

The chain combines TRBV5-1 with TRBJ1-5; perhaps TRBD1 as D (5 bases). There are 14 residues in the CDR3. From germline, CDR1 is SGHRS and CDR2 YFSETQ. With 4 bases removed from V and 0 bases from J, the gap between germline ends came to 8 bases. For the CDR3, the DNA is TGCGCCAGCAGCGAGGGGTATAGCAATCAGCCCCAGCATTTT. Translation gives CASSEGYSNQPQHF.

This clone was detected only once. The rearrangement uses TRBV5-1 and TRBJ1-4; maybe TRBD1 (5 bases). This CDR3 spans 15 amino acids. Germline lookup yields CDR1 SGHRS and CDR2 YFSETQ. With 3 bases removed from V and 3 bases from J, the gap between germline ends came to 12 bases. This chain's CDR3 is CASSSPTAANEKLFF. In DNA form, the CDR3 reads TGCGCCAGCAGCTCACCGACAGCAGCTAATGAAAAACTGTTTTTT.

The CDR3 region has the DNA TGTGCCAGCAGCAAAGGGCAGGGAGACTATGGCTACACCTTC. Translated: CASSKGQGDYGYTF. This chain uses TRBV21-1 with TRBJ1-2. TRBV21-1 is given as a pseudogene. The CDR3 covers 14 residues.

The chain combines TRBV19 with TRBJ1-2, with D unclear. The germline gives CDR1 LNHDA, CDR2 SQIVND (reference sequence). Trimming took off 2 bases at V and 2 bases at J, with 9 bases between the two ends. This CDR3 has 14 amino acids. CDR3 nucleotide sequence: TGTGCCAGTAGTATAATCGGCAGCAACTATGGCTACACCTTC. This codes for CASSIIGSNYGYTF. Full variable domain (rest looked up from reference TRBV19 and TRBJ1-2): DGGITQSPKYLFRKEGQNVTLSCEQNLNHDAMYWYRQDPGQGLRLIYYSQIVNDFQKGDIAEGYSVSREKKESFPLTVTSAQKNPTAFYLCASSIIGSNYGYTFGSGTRLTVV.

This clone was recorded once. This chain joins TRBV27 and TRBJ1-5; D remains ambiguous. Trimming removed 5 bases from V and 0 bases from J, with 8 bases in between. The CDR3 runs to 14 residues. Germline V gene lookup returns CDR1 MNHEY and CDR2 SMNVEV (reference sequence). CDR3 sequence (DNA): TGTGCCAGCAGTCCGGGAGATAGCAATCAGCCCCAGCATTTT. Protein sequence: CASSPGDSNQPQHF.

V usage is TRBV5-1 and J usage is TRBJ2-3; D not certain. Germline-derived CDR1 and CDR2 are SGHRS and YFSETQ. There are 14 residues in the CDR3. The V end lost 5 bases, the J end lost 0 bases, and 10 bases lay between the germline ends. This CDR3 reads CASSGLSSTDTQYF. CDR3 coding DNA: TGCGCCAGCAGTGGCCTTTCTAGCACAGATACGCAGTATTTT.

The chain is built from TRBV21-1 and TRBJ2-1. TRBV21-1 is an annotated pseudogene. This CDR3 is built from 12 residues. The CDR3, as DNA: TGTGCCGGACACGGGGAGTACAATGAGCAGTTCTTC. Its translation is CAGHGEYNEQFF.

The chain employs TRBV11-2 and TRBJ2-5, with D uncertain. Trimming shortened V by 1 base and J by 5 bases, and 11 bases separated the two germline ends. The CDR3 length is 14 residues. CDR1 SGHAT and CDR2 FQNNGV come from the germline V gene. CDR3 sequence: CASSLGGRGETQYF. Here the CDR3 DNA reads TGTGCCAGCAGCTTAGGAGGCCGCGGTGAGACCCAGTACTTC.

The chain couples TRBV29-1 to TRBJ2-7; D may be TRBD1 (5 bases). Germline assignment: CDR1 SQVTM and CDR2 ANQGSEA. V was clipped by 4 bases and J by 6 bases, with 16 bases between them. This CDR3 has 13 residues. The CDR3 is CSVVLGPSGEQYF. CDR3 bases: TGCAGCGTTGTTTTGGGGCCTTCTGGCGAGCAGTACTTC.

In its sample, this clone was seen once. The V and J genes are TRBV4-3 and TRBJ1-5; D perhaps matches TRBD1 (6 bases). The V and J ends lost 0 bases and 7 bases respectively, with 19 bases between them. Germline V gene lookup returns CDR1 LGHNA and CDR2 YSLEER. The CDR3 covers 17 residues. DNA of the CDR3: TGCGCCAGCAGCCAAGAGCTAGGGGGGCTCTCTGACCAGCCCCAGCATTTT. Translated: CASSQELGGLSDQPQHF.

This chain connects TRBV6-5 to TRBJ1-4; maybe TRBD1 (6 bases). CDR3 size: 14 residues. Trimming cost V 6 bases and J 7 bases, with 15 bases left between them. The germline CDR1 and CDR2 sequences are MNHEY and SVGAGI. The CDR3 is CASSQTGTGEKLFF. In nucleotides, the CDR3 is TGTGCCAGCAGCCAAACAGGGACGGGTGAAAAACTGTTTTTT.

The genes are TRBV5-1 and TRBJ2-6, with D possibly being TRBD2 (5 bases). The CDR3 contains 16 residues. In germline, CDR1 is SGHRS, CDR2 YFSETQ. The V and J ends lost 0 bases and 4 bases respectively, with 11 bases between them. For the CDR3, the DNA is TGCGCCAGCAGCTTGGAGTCGGGATCCGGGGCCAACGTCCTGACTTTC. Protein: CASSLESGSGANVLTF.

The chain has TRBV18 and TRBJ2-1; 7 bases fit TRBD1. V lost 6 bases to trimming and J lost 2 bases; unmatched junction nucleotides: 13. The length of the CDR3 is 17 residues. CDR1 is KGHSH, CDR2 LQKENI, per germline. Here the CDR3 DNA reads TGTGCCAGCTCCGCACGCACAGGGGCCTTAACCTACAATGAGCAGTTCTTC. This gives the protein CASSARTGALTYNEQFF. The full variable domain, in which reference TRBV18 and TRBJ2-1 provide the parts outside the CDR3, is NAGVMQNPRHLVRRRGQEARLRCSPMKGHSHVYWYRQLPEEGLKFMVYLQKENIIDESGMPKERFSAEFPKEGPSILRIQQVVRGDSAAYFCASSARTGALTYNEQFFGPGTRLTVL.

This clone appeared a single time. This CDR3 reads CASSQSGTGYATEAFF. CDR3 DNA: TGTGCCAGCAGTCAATCCGGGACAGGGTATGCCACTGAAGCTTTCTTT. V usage is TRBV4-2 and J usage is TRBJ1-1; TRBD1 aligns across 9 bases. V lost 6 bases to trimming and J lost 4 bases; unmatched junction nucleotides: 12. CDR1 and CDR2 from the germline V gene are LGHNA and YNFKEQ. CDR3 length equals 16 residues.

The chain joins TRBV12-5 to TRBJ2-1; a weak D match, TRBD2 (5 bases). CDR3 size: 16 residues. Germline V gives CDR1 LGHNT, CDR2 FRNRAP. V was shortened by 5 bases and J by 1 base, with 15 bases between the two germline ends. CDR3 in amino acids: CASGLPKTTSYNEQFF. The CDR3 DNA sequence: TGTGCTAGTGGTCTACCAAAGACTACGTCCTACAATGAGCAGTTCTTC.

The gene calls are TRBV5-4 and TRBJ2-2; possibly TRBD2 for D (5 bases). CDR1 and CDR2 (germline): SGHNT, YYREEE (reference sequence). The CDR3 length is 14 residues. V shed 6 bases and J shed 4 bases, with 13 bases lying between them. CDR3 nucleotide sequence: TGTGCCAGCACCCCCGGCGGGTCCACCGGGGAGCTGTTTTTT. It encodes CASTPGGSTGELFF.

The rearrangement links TRBV5-4 to TRBJ2-2; D gene ambiguous. Germline assignment: CDR1 SGHNT and CDR2 YYREEE (reference sequence). There are 12 residues in the CDR3. The V end lost 1 base, the J end lost 5 bases, and 3 bases lay between the germline ends. In DNA, the CDR3 is TGTGCCAGCAGCTTGCAAACCGGGGAGCTGTTTTTT. It is translated as CASSLQTGELFF.

The chain is built from TRBV13 and TRBJ2-1; 13 bases fit TRBD2. The CDR3 consists of 14 residues. Germline V CDR1 and CDR2: PRHDT, FYEKMQ (reference sequence). V dropped 3 bases and J dropped 13; count of bases not matched to a gene: 6. Written as DNA, the CDR3 is TGTGCCAGCAGCTTCGGACTAGCGGGAGAGGAACAGTTCTTC. Encoded protein: CASSFGLAGEEQFF.

Written as DNA, the CDR3 is TGCGCCAGCAGCCAGGATAGCGGGGGTGGGAATGAGCAGTTCTTC. As protein: CASSQDSGGGNEQFF. This sequence joins TRBV4-1 and TRBJ2-1; 9 nucleotides align to TRBD2. The ends lost 3 bases at V and 7 bases at J; junction bases unmatched: 7. The CDR3 extends over 15 amino acids. Per germline, CDR1 MGHRA and CDR2 YSYEKL.

In this sample, this clone turned up once. The chain recombines TRBV5-4 with TRBJ2-3; D not resolved. Trimming took off 2 bases at V and 6 bases at J, with 10 bases between the two ends. Per the germline V gene, CDR1 is SGHNT and CDR2 is YYREEE (reference sequence). CDR3 size: 13 residues. The CDR3 spells CASSFPRKDTQYF. The CDR3 coding sequence is TGTGCCAGCAGCTTTCCTCGGAAGGATACGCAGTATTTT.

The chain has TRBV11-2 and TRBJ2-5, with 7 bases fitting TRBD2. Trimming cost V 5 bases and J 4 bases; bases outside gene matches: 13. There are 16 residues in the CDR3. CDR1 is SGHAT, CDR2 FQNNGV, per germline. CDR3 loop: CASSPLGAGVGETQYF. The CDR3 nucleotides read TGTGCCAGCAGCCCCCTCGGCGCGGGGGTCGGAGAGACCCAGTACTTC. The full variable domain, completed using reference TRBV11-2 and TRBJ2-5, is EAGVAQSPRYKIIEKRQSVAFWCNPISGHATLYWYQQILGQGPKLLIQFQNNGVVDDSQLPKDRFSAERLKGVDSTLKIQPAKLEDSAVYLCASSPLGAGVGETQYFGPGTRLLVL.

The V call is TRBV6-5, the J call TRBJ1-4; no reliable D call. V lost 0 bases, J lost 7 bases, and 3 bases lay in between. The CDR3 totals 12 residues. Germline V CDR1 and CDR2: MNHEY, SVGAGI. The CDR3 region has the DNA TGTGCCAGCAGTTACTCTAGTGAAAAACTGTTTTTT. This translates into CASSYSSEKLFF.

J is TRBJ2-2 and V is TRBV5-1, with 8 bases matching TRBD2. Germline trimming cut 4 bases from V and 5 bases from J; bases unmatched to any gene: 10. The CDR3 is 16 amino acids. CDR1 and CDR2 (germline): SGHRS, YFSETQ. CDR3 sequence (DNA): TGCGCCAGCAGCCATTCCTACGGCGGGAGGACCGGGGAGCTGTTTTTT. Protein: CASSHSYGGRTGELFF. Using reference TRBV5-1 and TRBJ2-2 for the parts outside the CDR3, the full variable domain is KAGVTQTPRYLIKTRGQQVTLSCSPISGHRSVSWYQQTPGQGLQFLFEYFSETQRNKGNFPGRFSGRQFSNSRSEMNVSTLELGDSALYLCASSHSYGGRTGELFFGEGSRLTVL.

This sequence joins TRBV6-5 and TRBJ2-1; D uncertain. CDR1 is MNHEY, CDR2 SVGAGI, per germline. CDR3 length equals 14 residues. Trimming took 6 bases from V and 0 from J, leaving 9 bases between them. The CDR3 spells CASRTSSSYNEQFF. The CDR3 region has the DNA TGTGCCAGCAGGACTTCGAGCTCCTACAATGAGCAGTTCTTC.